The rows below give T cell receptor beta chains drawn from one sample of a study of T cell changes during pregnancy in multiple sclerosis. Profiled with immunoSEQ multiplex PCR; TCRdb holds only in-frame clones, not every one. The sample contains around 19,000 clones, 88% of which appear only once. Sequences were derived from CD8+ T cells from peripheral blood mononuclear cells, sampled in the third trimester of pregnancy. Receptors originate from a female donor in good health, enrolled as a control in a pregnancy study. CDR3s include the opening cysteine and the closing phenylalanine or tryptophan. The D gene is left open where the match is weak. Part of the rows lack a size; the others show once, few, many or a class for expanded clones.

CDR3nt: TGTGCCAGCAGCAAAGAAGGGACAGGGTTTGAAAAACTGTTTTTT; CDR3aa: CASSKEGTGFEKLFF; d_gene: TRBD1; j_gene: TRBJ1-4; abundance: NA; v_gene: TRBV7-8
CDR3nt: TGTGCCTGGAGTGTACTCGGAGTCACAGATACGCAGTATTTT; CDR3aa: CAWSVLGVTDTQYF; d_gene: NA; j_gene: TRBJ2-3; abundance: NA; v_gene: TRBV30
CDR3nt: TGCGCCAGCAGCCCTACCTTTGAAGCGGGGATCTCCTACGAGCAGTACTTC; CDR3aa: CASSPTFEAGISYEQYF; d_gene: TRBD2; j_gene: TRBJ2-7; abundance: once; v_gene: TRBV10-2
CDR3nt: TGTGCCAGCAGGCTAGCGGGGTCCACAGATACGCAGTATTTT; CDR3aa: CASRLAGSTDTQYF; d_gene: TRBD2; j_gene: TRBJ2-3; abundance: NA; v_gene: TRBV27
CDR3nt: TGCGCCAGCAGCTTAGGAGGGAACACTGAAGCTTTCTTT; CDR3aa: CASSLGGNTEAFF; d_gene: NA; j_gene: TRBJ1-1; abundance: NA; v_gene: TRBV5-1
CDR3nt: TGTGCCAGCAGCCCTGGGGCCCCGGATGAGCAGTTCTTC; CDR3aa: CASSPGAPDEQFF; d_gene: NA; j_gene: TRBJ2-1; abundance: NA; v_gene: TRBV9
CDR3nt: TGTGCCAGCAATGACAGGGTCTCTAACAATGAGCAGTTCTTC; CDR3aa: CASNDRVSNNEQFF; d_gene: TRBD1; j_gene: TRBJ2-1; abundance: NA; v_gene: TRBV6-6
CDR3nt: TGTGCCAGCAGGCCCTCACCCCCGCGATACAATGAGCAGTTCTTC; CDR3aa: CASRPSPPRYNEQFF; d_gene: NA; j_gene: TRBJ2-1; abundance: NA; v_gene: TRBV28
CDR3nt: TGTGCCATCAAGGGAACAGGGGGCTTCGCGGACACTGAAGCTTTCTTT; CDR3aa: CAIKGTGGFADTEAFF; d_gene: TRBD1; j_gene: TRBJ1-1; abundance: NA; v_gene: TRBV10-3
CDR3nt: TGTGCCAGCAGCCAAGATCGGGGGGGCCAAGAGACCCAGTACTTC; CDR3aa: CASSQDRGGQETQYF; d_gene: TRBD2; j_gene: TRBJ2-5; abundance: medium-sized; v_gene: TRBV4-2
CDR3nt: TGTGCCAGCAGCTTAACGGGGACAGGGGACGGCTACACCTTC; CDR3aa: CASSLTGTGDGYTF; d_gene: TRBD1; j_gene: TRBJ1-2; abundance: once; v_gene: TRBV7-3
CDR3nt: TGTGCCAGCAGCTTAGGGACAGAAGAGACCCAGTACTTC; CDR3aa: CASSLGTEETQYF; d_gene: TRBD1; j_gene: TRBJ2-5; abundance: NA; v_gene: TRBV7-3
CDR3nt: TGTGCCAGCAGTCCTACAGAGATCTTCTACGAGCAGTACTTC; CDR3aa: CASSPTEIFYEQYF; d_gene: NA; j_gene: TRBJ2-7; abundance: NA; v_gene: TRBV27
CDR3nt: TGTGCCAGCAGCCCACCGGGGGTGAGCACAGATACGCAGTATTTT; CDR3aa: CASSPPGVSTDTQYF; d_gene: NA; j_gene: TRBJ2-3; abundance: NA; v_gene: TRBV7-9
CDR3nt: TGTGCCAGCAGTGAACGGGAGGCCACAAACTATGGCTACACCTTC; CDR3aa: CASSEREATNYGYTF; d_gene: NA; j_gene: TRBJ1-2; abundance: NA; v_gene: TRBV2
CDR3nt: TGTGCCAGCAGCGTAGGGGGAGGGGGACTAGCAAGATACAATGAGCAGTTCTTC; CDR3aa: CASSVGGGGLARYNEQFF; d_gene: TRBD2; j_gene: TRBJ2-1; abundance: NA; v_gene: TRBV9
CDR3nt: TGTGCCAGCAGCCCCGGCGGCTATGAGCAGTTCTTC; CDR3aa: CASSPGGYEQFF; d_gene: NA; j_gene: TRBJ2-1; abundance: many; v_gene: TRBV7-2
CDR3nt: TGCGCCAGCAGCCAAGATAGTCTGAGCGAAGGCTACACCTTC; CDR3aa: CASSQDSLSEGYTF; d_gene: NA; j_gene: TRBJ1-2; abundance: NA; v_gene: TRBV4-1
CDR3nt: TGTGCCAGCAGCCCTTGGGGGGACTACAATGAGCAGTTCTTC; CDR3aa: CASSPWGDYNEQFF; d_gene: NA; j_gene: TRBJ2-1; abundance: once; v_gene: TRBV9
CDR3nt: TGTGCCAGCAGCTTAGATTTTAGCGGGGATCTCACAGATACGCAGTATTTT; CDR3aa: CASSLDFSGDLTDTQYF; d_gene: TRBD2; j_gene: TRBJ2-3; abundance: NA; v_gene: TRBV7-9